The rows below give T cell receptor beta chains drawn from one sample of a study of blood T cell repertoires in COVID-19. The table came from immunoSEQ multiplex PCR; TCRdb's copy has only in-frame clones and leaves some out. The sample has 150,000 or so clones, about nine tenths seen once. Source material: peripheral blood. The receptor set was obtained from an elderly man with acute or convalescent COVID-19. Each CDR3 is given with its conserved first and last residue. Each record gives: J gene, CDR3 length, D gene, clone size, V gene, CDR3 DNA, CDR3 protein. The D gene is left open where the match is weak. The size field is filled for only some rows; it gives once, few, many or a size class.

TRBJ1-5 16 TRBD1 . TRBV28 TGTGCCAGCAGTTCTCCGGGACAGGGGTTGAATCAGCCCCAGCATTTT CASSSPGQGLNQPQHF
TRBJ2-5 12 . . TRBV29-1 TGCAGCGTTGATCCCGGGGAAGAGACCCAGTACTTC CSVDPGEETQYF
TRBJ1-5 16 . . TRBV5-1 TGCGCCAGCAGCTTGGGGCAGGCCGATCTCAGTCAGCCCCAGCATTTT CASSLGQADLSQPQHF
TRBJ2-3 17 . . TRBV21-1 TGTGCCAGCAGCACCGATCGGACAGGGTCAGCCACAGATACGCAGTATTTT CASSTDRTGSATDTQYF
TRBJ2-1 13 . . TRBV4-2 TGTGCCAGCAGCCAACCACAAGACAATGAGCAGTTCTTC CASSQPQDNEQFF
TRBJ2-7 12 TRBD1 . TRBV28 TGTGCCAGCACCAGGGGGAGTTACGAGCAGTACTTC CASTRGSYEQYF
TRBJ2-5 17 . . TRBV4-1 TGCGCCAGCAGCTCCCAGGGAGGGACAGGCTTCGGAGAGACCCAGTACTTC CASSSQGGTGFGETQYF
TRBJ1-2 13 . once TRBV14 TGTGCCAGCAGCCGGGCAGCGGGCTATGGCTACACCTTC CASSRAAGYGYTF
TRBJ1-6 14 TRBD1 . TRBV29-1 TGCAGCGTGGACACTGGACAGGGGAATTCACCCCTCCACTTT CSVDTGQGNSPLHF
TRBJ1-1 16 TRBD1 . TRBV5-4 TGTGCCAGCAGCCAATCAGGGGGTTTGATGAACACTGAAGCTTTCTTT CASSQSGGLMNTEAFF
TRBJ2-7 16 TRBD1 . TRBV3-1/TRBV3-2 TGTGCCAGCAGCCAAGTCGAAGGGGACAGTTACTACGAGCAGTACTTC CASSQVEGDSYYEQYF
TRBJ2-1 15 . . TRBV7-9 TGTGCCAGCAGCTTAGGGGCGACAGGTGGGAATGAGCAGTTCTTC CASSLGATGGNEQFF
TRBJ2-7 14 TRBD2 few TRBV11-2 TGTGCCAGCAGCTTAGCTAGCGGGGCCTACGAGCAGTACTTC CASSLASGAYEQYF
TRBJ2-7 11 . . TRBV7-2 TGTGCCAGCAGCTCCCTCTACGAGCAGTACTTC CASSSLYEQYF
TRBJ1-2 13 . . TRBV6-5 TGTGCCAGCAGTAGGACAAAGACCTATGGCTACACCTTC CASSRTKTYGYTF
TRBJ2-1 15 TRBD2 . TRBV5-1 TGCGCCAGCAGCGCCGGACTAGCGGGAGGGCATGAGCAGTTCTTC CASSAGLAGGHEQFF